The table lists the clone carrying this T cell receptor (beta chain) with a few counts. Its antigen is undetermined. J was trimmed by 2 bases and V by 8 bases; bases with no gene match: 11. This CDR3 region has 15 residues. TCRdb passed the 5' RACE reads through MiXCR, listing each CDR3 protein once. The table lists about 390,000 distinct CDR3 sequences, approximately 8.7% of them singletons. The entry originates in a study of identical twins. The study's findings and limits: The presence of invariant MAIT and iNKT cells could partly confound analyses of zero-insertion sequences.

The sequence derives from a woman aged 45-59 years in good health. Sequences were obtained from naive T cells sorted from blood. The V and J genes are TRBV12-3 or TRBV12-4 and TRBJ2-5; 7 bases map to TRBD2. CDR3 sequence: CASGSRASGQETQYF. In DNA form, the CDR3 reads TGTGCCAGCGGGAGTCGGGCTAGCGGACAAGAGACCCAGTACTTC.